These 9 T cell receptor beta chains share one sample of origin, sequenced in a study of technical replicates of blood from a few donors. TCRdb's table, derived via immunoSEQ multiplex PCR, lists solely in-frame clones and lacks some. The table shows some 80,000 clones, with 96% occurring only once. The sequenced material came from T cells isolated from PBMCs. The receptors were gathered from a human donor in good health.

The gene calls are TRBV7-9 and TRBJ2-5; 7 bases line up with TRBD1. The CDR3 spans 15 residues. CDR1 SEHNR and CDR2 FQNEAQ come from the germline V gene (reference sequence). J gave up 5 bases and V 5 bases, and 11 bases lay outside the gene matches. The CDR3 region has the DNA TGTGCCAGCAGCCCCAGACAGGGTCATATGGAGACCCAGTACTTC. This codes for CASSPRQGHMETQYF.

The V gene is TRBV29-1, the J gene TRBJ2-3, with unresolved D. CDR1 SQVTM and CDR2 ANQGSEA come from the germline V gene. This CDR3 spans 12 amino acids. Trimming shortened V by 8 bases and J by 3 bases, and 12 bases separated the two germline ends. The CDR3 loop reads CSSYIRTDTQYF. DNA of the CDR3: TGCAGCTCTTATATTCGGACAGATACGCAGTATTTT.

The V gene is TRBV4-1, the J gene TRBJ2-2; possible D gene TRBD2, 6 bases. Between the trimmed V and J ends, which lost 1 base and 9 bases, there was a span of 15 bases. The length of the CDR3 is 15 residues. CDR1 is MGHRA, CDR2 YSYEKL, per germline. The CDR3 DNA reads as TGCGCCAGCAGCCAAGCGGCGGGGCTACTAAGGGAGCTGTTTTTT. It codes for CASSQAAGLLRELFF.

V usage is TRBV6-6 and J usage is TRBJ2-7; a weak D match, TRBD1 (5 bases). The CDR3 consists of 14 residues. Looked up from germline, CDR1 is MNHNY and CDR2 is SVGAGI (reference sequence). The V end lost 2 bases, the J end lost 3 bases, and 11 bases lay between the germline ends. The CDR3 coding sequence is TGTGCCAGCAGTTACCAGGGCGAGGACTACGAGCAGTACTTC. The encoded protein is CASSYQGEDYEQYF.

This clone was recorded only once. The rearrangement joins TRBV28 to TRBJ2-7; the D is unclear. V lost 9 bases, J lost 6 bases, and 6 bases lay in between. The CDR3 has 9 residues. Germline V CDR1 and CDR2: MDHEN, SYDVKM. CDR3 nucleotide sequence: TGTGCCAGAAGCATCGAGCAGTACTTC. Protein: CARSIEQYF.

DNA for the CDR3: TGTGCCAGCAGCTTGGGGACAGGAGCGAACACTGAAGCTTTCTTT. Translated: CASSLGTGANTEAFF. The genes are TRBV7-6 and TRBJ1-1; 8 nucleotides match TRBD1. V shed 3 bases and J 1 base; nucleotides not matched to a gene: 4. Germline V gene data show CDR1 as SGHVS and CDR2 as FNYEAQ. This CDR3 has 15 residues.

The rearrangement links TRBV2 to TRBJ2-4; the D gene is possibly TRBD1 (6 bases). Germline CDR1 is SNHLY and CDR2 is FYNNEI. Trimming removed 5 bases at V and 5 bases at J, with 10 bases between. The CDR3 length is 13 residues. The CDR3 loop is CASSIQGQNIQYF. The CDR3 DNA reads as TGTGCCAGCAGTATACAGGGTCAAAACATTCAGTACTTC.

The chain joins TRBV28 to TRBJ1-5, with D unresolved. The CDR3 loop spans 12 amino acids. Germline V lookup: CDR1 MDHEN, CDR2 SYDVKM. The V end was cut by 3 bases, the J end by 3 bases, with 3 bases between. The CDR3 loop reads CASSFFNQPQHF. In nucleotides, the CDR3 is TGTGCCAGCAGTTTCTTCAATCAGCCCCAGCATTTT.

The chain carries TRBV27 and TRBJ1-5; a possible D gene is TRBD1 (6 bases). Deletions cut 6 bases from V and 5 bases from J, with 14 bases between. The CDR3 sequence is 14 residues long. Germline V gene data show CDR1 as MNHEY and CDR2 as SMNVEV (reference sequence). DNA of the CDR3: TGTGCCAGCAGCTCCGGGACACTATATCAGCCCCAGCATTTT. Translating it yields CASSSGTLYQPQHF.